Given below is one TCR beta chain in context. Only one count was recorded for this clone. Its antigen is not yet known. Base qualities are not at hand, and no much larger clone is one base apart. This entry is derived from a study of shared clonotypes between healthy human individuals (dated by TCRdb to about 2020). For the study in its entirety: The cohort included a few men and a couple of women between 18 and 49 years of age. For each donor, CD4 naive and CD4 memory were each run on three plates, CD8 naive on two plates, and CD8 memory on one plate. The study deeply sequenced blood TCR repertoires of five healthy adults to estimate repertoire size and the extent of clonotype sharing between individuals. To increase sequencing depth and limit assay-specific biases, different laboratories used diverse techniques to prepare libraries and sequence TCR repertoires. Between about 0.9 and 9 billion PBMCs per donor were obtained by leukapheresis.

Per the germline V gene, SGHTA is the CDR1 and FQGNSA is the CDR2. The CDR3 numbers 16 residues from cysteine through phenylalanine. The entry retains the CDR3 DNA only, 48 bases that are in frame from base 1. Here V drops 0 bases and J drops 5 bases, and the junction holds 2 bases not matched to any gene. The donors were healthy, HIV-negative adults with no recently reported acute infections or vaccinations. Every donor was a Caucasian adult living in Nashville, Tennessee, USA. Magnetic negative selection was used to enrich CD4+ T cells, after which naive cells were positively selected on CD45RA and the negative fraction became the memory subset. Blood was collected by leukapheresis, and PBMCs were isolated by Ficoll-Histopaque density gradient centrifugation and then cryopreserved in liquid nitrogen vapor phase. Purity and quantity of every magnetically sorted T cell population were checked by analytical flow cytometry. Genomic DNA was isolated from each sorted fraction and quantified by UV absorbance on a Nanodrop 2000c.

Overall study outcomes, separate from this receptor: Naive subsets generally had larger estimated clonotype richness than memory subsets. Even with the large sequencing depth, rarefaction of the sorted-subset datasets indicated that sequencing was incomplete. Clonotypes shared by all four sorted-subset donors showed higher generation probabilities than non-shared clonotypes. Sampling was restricted to blood, and TCR repertoires in tissue are likely to differ from TCR repertoires in blood. Sharing across four donors was observed for about 5% of naive CD4, 3% to 4% of naive CD8, 2% to 2.5% of memory CD4, and roughly 0.43% of memory CD8 clonotypes. Based on pairwise subsampling, the degree of clonotype sharing among donors was expected to be affected by sequencing depth. The genetic and exposure-history diversity represented was limited by the small number of donors.

Using the deep immunoSEQ assay, TCR CDR3 regions were amplified from genomic DNA by multiplex PCR. Extracted genomic DNA from each cell subset was spread evenly across all wells of several immunoSEQ 96-well plates, with each plate serving as a replicate. Each replicate PCR for sorted subsets received around 0.2 ug genomic DNA, equal to around 32,000 T cell genomes. Purified libraries were quantified with a Qubit 3.0 fluorometer, sized on a Bioanalyzer 2100, and re-quantified with the KAPA Library Quantification kit. Each immunoSEQ 96-well plate was sequenced on its own single-read 150-cycle Illumina NextSeq 550 flow cell. The authors' analysis ran thus. The immunoSEQ output contained only junctional sequences without quality scores, so filtering could not match that applied to full-length reads. To assign V/J genes and CDR3, sequences were annotated using PyIR, a Python wrapper for IgBLAST v1.9, with IMGT germline references. Any read was removed if the V/J assignment was weak (E-value above 1e-6), the CDR3 was missing, or the read contained stop codons, out-of-frame junctions, or ambiguous translated residues. V3J clonotypes were defined as sequences sharing an identical inferred V gene, J gene, and CDR3 amino acid sequence. Percentage overlap between repertoires was calculated by dividing the number of shared unique clonotypes by the size of the smaller repertoire. Repertoire richness was assessed with RTK rarefaction, the Chao1 estimator, and Recon v2.1 estimates of unobserved clonotypes. For all TCRbeta clonotypes obtained by the gDNA method from several donors, generation probabilities were computed with OLGA. TCRdb stores this immuneACCESS table with in-frame sequences only. Part of the clones is absent; in the studies checked, under half of the shortfall reflects unresolved V genes, and no reason is known for the rest. V and J calls and clone size follow that table, whereas D and trimming were derived from the DNA. This sample holds about 2 million clones; 85% to 95% were observed only once. Approximately 0.13% of the sample is held by the ten biggest clonotypes.

The chain uses TRBV7-2 and TRBJ2-1; 12 of the junction bases match TRBD2. This TCR was sampled from a young man in good health. The sample comprised naive CD4+ T cells sorted from blood. The intended sense of this specimen's cell subset or site label: CD45RA+ positively selected. The nucleotide sequence reads TGTGCCAGCAGCTTAGCCGGACTAGCGGGGCACAATGAGCAGTTCTTC. Its product reads: CASSLAGLAGHNEQFF.